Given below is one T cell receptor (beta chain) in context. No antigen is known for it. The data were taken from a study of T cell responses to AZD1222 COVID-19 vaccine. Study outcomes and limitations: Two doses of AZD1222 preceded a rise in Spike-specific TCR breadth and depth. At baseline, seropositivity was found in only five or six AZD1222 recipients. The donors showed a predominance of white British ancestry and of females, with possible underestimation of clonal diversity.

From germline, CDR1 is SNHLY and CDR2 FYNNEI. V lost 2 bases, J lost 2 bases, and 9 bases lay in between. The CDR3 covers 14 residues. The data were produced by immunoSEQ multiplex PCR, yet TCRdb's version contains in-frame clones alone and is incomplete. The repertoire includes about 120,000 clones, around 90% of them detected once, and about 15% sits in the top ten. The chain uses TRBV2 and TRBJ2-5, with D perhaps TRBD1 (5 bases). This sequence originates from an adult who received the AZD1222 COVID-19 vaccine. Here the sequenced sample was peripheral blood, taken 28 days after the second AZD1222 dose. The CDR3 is CASSESAGQETQYF. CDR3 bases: TGTGCCAGCAGTGAATCGGCAGGGCAAGAGACCCAGTACTTC.